Listed below are T cell receptor beta chains from one sample, sequenced in a study of cytomegalovirus exposure and HLA in healthy donors. TCRdb's table, derived via immunoSEQ multiplex PCR, lists solely in-frame clones and lacks some. The data show 95,000 to 120,000 clones, 90% to 97% seen once. The sequencing input was PBMCs. Receptors originate from a woman under 30 in good health and CMV-seronegative. CDR3s include the opening cysteine and the closing phenylalanine or tryptophan. D genes are given only for firm matches. Clone size is shown for a subset of rows, as once, few, many or a class of expanded clone.

clone_size v_call d_call cdr3_length cdr3_aa
. TRBV9 . 17 CASSVKGANHWNTEAFF
. TRBV6-5 TRBD1 15 CASSYGTGGNQPQHF
. TRBV6-6 TRBD2 14 CASGDKRGGREQFF
. TRBV6-5 TRBD2 15 CASSRLAGGTDTQYF
once TRBV5-6 . 14 CASSFFGSNYGYTF
. TRBV10-3 TRBD2 16 CAIQGGTSDAPYEQYF
. TRBV14 TRBD1 13 CASSQTQGAEAFF
. TRBV11-2 . 16 CASSLTWTGVGEKLFF
. TRBV6-5 . 12 CASSYQNSPLHF
. TRBV5-6 TRBD1 16 CASSGSGTGGLETQYF
. TRBV27 TRBD1 15 CASRQQGAGGYGYTF
. TRBV9 . 14 CASSVVGGIYGYTF
. TRBV7-9 . 15 CASSFMRGADYEQYF
. TRBV29-1 TRBD1 13 CSVGDRGPTEAFF
. TRBV5-6 . 17 CASSSNFLTAYSYEQYF
. TRBV5-1 . 15 CASSLERKQVEELFF
. TRBV14 . 13 CASRGQSTGELFF
few TRBV10-3 . 14 CAISGDSYNSPLHF
. TRBV10-3 . 13 CAISEYGYNEQFF
. TRBV6-1 . 14 CASTLDRGNYEQYF
few TRBV5-1 . 16 CASSLGWTVPNEKLFF
. TRBV18 . 15 CASSPLGAGTDTQYF
. TRBV19 . 14 CASSTMTDRSGQYF
. TRBV7-9 TRBD1 15 CASSLAGQANYGYTF
. TRBV5-5 . 17 CASTTLPGTLNTGELFF
once TRBV27 TRBD1 14 CASSRRGPGNTIYF
few TRBV7-2 . 16 CASSLDTLGRGTEAFF
few TRBV2 . 13 CASWRLLNEKLFF
. TRBV7-9 TRBD1 13 CATTGTANEKLFF
. TRBV9 . 13 CASSVTLNTEAFF
once TRBV4-1 TRBD1 15 CASRFLGTVDYGYTF
. TRBV9 TRBD2 15 CASSPGLAGVETQYF
. TRBV27 TRBD2 14 CASSSSGVNNEQFF
. TRBV27 TRBD1 14 CASSLLGQGHEQYF
. TRBV18 . 14 CASSPAGINSPLHF
. TRBV27 . 14 CATSRNRGTDTQYF
. TRBV4-1 TRBD1 18 CASSQESIEQGAVTEAFF
. TRBV18 TRBD1 13 CASSDRETDTQYF
. TRBV4-3 . 16 CASSQEASSRPYEQYF
. TRBV27 . 14 CASSFVSGNQPQHF
. TRBV10-3 TRBD1 14 CAISDPGGEYEQYF
. TRBV18 TRBD1 15 CASSLFRDRLYGYTF
once TRBV6-6 TRBD1 14 CASSYDRGRNGYTF
. TRBV28 . 16 CASSLYERDIRNTIYF
. TRBV6-1 . 15 CASSERLGLNSPLHF
. TRBV4-3 TRBD1 18 CASSPTHVKTGMNTEAFF
. TRBV7-8 . 13 CASSPDRNYEQYF
. TRBV5-1 . 14 CASSLAVFNYGYTF
. TRBV6-6 . 15 CASSYVEGSYNEQFF